This T cell receptor (beta chain) was sequenced in a study of cytomegalovirus exposure and HLA in healthy donors. Study-wide points: Associated with cytomegalovirus, according to the listing, were 150 to 200 TCR beta chains.

PCR primers comprised 60 Vbeta and 13 Jbeta primers. TCRdb keeps only in-frame clones here, not all; method: immunoSEQ multiplex PCR. The repertoire holds 150,000 or so clones, with just under 75% as singletons. Worth noting for this clone: The antigen remains unidentified.

The CDR3 runs 13 residues. Germline CDR1 and CDR2: WNHNN and SYGVQD (reference sequence). V lost 0 bases and J 5 bases, leaving 7 bases between the germline ends. This sequence joins TRBV10-1 and TRBJ2-5; D gene uncertain. The sample comprised PBMCs. The source is a woman in her late teens or twenties in good health and CMV-seronegative. CDR3 sequence: CASSESSPETQYF. The DNA of the CDR3 is TGCGCCAGCAGTGAGTCTAGTCCTGAGACCCAGTACTTC.